Listed here are 21 T cell receptor beta chains from one sample, sequenced in a study of cytomegalovirus exposure and HLA in healthy donors. Assay: immunoSEQ multiplex PCR; the TCRdb copy retains only in-frame clones and omits some. The profile shows over 50,000 clones, about 96% of them singletons. The sequencing sample was made of PBMCs. The receptors stem from a woman between 18 and 30 years old in good health and CMV-seronegative.

The J gene is TRBJ2-3, the V gene TRBV15; 12 bases agree with TRBD2. V dropped 2 bases and J dropped 3; count of bases not matched to a gene: 3. Germline CDR1 and CDR2: LNHNV and YYDKDF (reference sequence). The CDR3 has 16 amino acids. CDR3 residues: CATSRLAGGRTDTQYF. CDR3 nucleotide sequence: TGTGCCACCAGCAGACTAGCGGGAGGGCGGACAGATACGCAGTATTTT.

The chain joins TRBV30 to TRBJ1-2, with D possibly matching TRBD1 (6 bases). CDR1 and CDR2 from the germline V gene are GTSNPN and SVGIG (reference sequence). Trimming removed 5 bases from V and 0 bases from J, with 10 bases in between. CDR3 length: 13 residues. The CDR3 sequence: CAWEGQSNYGYTF. The CDR3 DNA sequence: TGTGCCTGGGAAGGACAGTCTAACTATGGCTACACCTTC.

The chain recombines TRBV27 with TRBJ2-1; 9 nucleotides match TRBD2. There are 15 residues in the CDR3. J was trimmed by 4 bases and V by 5 bases; bases with no gene match: 6. The V gene's germline CDR1 is MNHEY and CDR2 SMNVEV (reference sequence). DNA of the CDR3: TGTGCCAGCAGTCCAAATAGCGGGGGATACAATGAGCAGTTCTTC. Translated: CASSPNSGGYNEQFF.

V gene TRBV9 combines with J gene TRBJ2-2; TRBD1 agrees at 8 bases. Unmatched junction bases numbered 3, after V lost 0 bases and J lost 2 bases. CDR3 length: 16 residues. The germline CDR1 and CDR2 sequences are SGDLS and YYNGEE. CDR3: CASSVAGTGNTGELFF. CDR3 sequence (DNA): TGTGCCAGCAGCGTAGCCGGGACAGGTAACACCGGGGAGCTGTTTTTT. The variable domain in full, with the rest retrieved from reference TRBV9 and TRBJ2-2, is DSGVTQTPKHLITATGQRVTLRCSPRSGDLSVYWYQQSLDQGLQFLIQYYNGEERAKGNILERFSAQQFPDLHSELNLSSLELGDSALYFCASSVAGTGNTGELFFGEGSRLTVL.

The CDR3: CAWTARVYNEQFF. CDR3 bases: TGTGCCTGGACGGCCAGGGTATACAATGAGCAGTTCTTC. The V call is TRBV30, the J call TRBJ2-1, with a possible D match to TRBD1 (5 bases). This CDR3 region has 13 residues. The germline CDR1 and CDR2 sequences are GTSNPN and SVGIG (reference sequence). V was trimmed by 4 bases and J by 4 bases, leaving 11 bases between them.

This clone occurred once. The chain uses TRBV5-1 and TRBJ1-1; TRBD1 might be the D (6 bases). Trimming removed 4 bases at V and 0 bases at J, with 10 bases between. The CDR3 runs to 14 residues. CDR1 is SGHRS and CDR2 is YFSETQ in the germline V gene. CDR3 residues: CASSTGQMNTEAFF. CDR3 nucleotide sequence: TGCGCCAGCAGCACCGGACAGATGAACACTGAAGCTTTCTTT.

The rearrangement joins TRBV5-6 to TRBJ2-5, with unresolved D. Between the trimmed V and J ends, which lost 7 bases and 5 bases, there was a span of 18 bases. The CDR3 is 14 residues long. CDR1 and CDR2 (germline): SGHDT, YYEEEE. The CDR3 sequence: CASALAHAAETQYF. In nucleotides, the CDR3 is TGTGCCAGCGCCTTGGCCCATGCGGCGGAGACCCAGTACTTC.

V and J are TRBV4-2 and TRBJ2-1, with 8 bases fitting TRBD2. CDR3 size: 15 residues. Trimming took 4 bases from V and 11 from J; bases not matched to a gene: 13. Germline values: CDR1 LGHNA, CDR2 YNFKEQ. The CDR3 loop is CASSPGGSSGSQQFF. The CDR3 DNA sequence: TGTGCCAGCAGCCCCGGTGGATCTAGCGGGTCCCAGCAGTTCTTC.

The chain uses TRBV27 and TRBJ2-5; 7 bases are a match to TRBD2. This CDR3 is built from 15 residues. Trimming at V came to 4 bases and at J to 5 bases, leaving 10 bases not matched to a gene. Germline V gene data show CDR1 as MNHEY and CDR2 as SMNVEV (reference sequence). For the CDR3, the DNA is TGTGCCAGCAGTTCTAGCGGAAGAAACGGGGAGACCCAGTACTTC. Protein: CASSSSGRNGETQYF.

The J gene is TRBJ2-1, the V gene TRBV14; 7 bases match TRBD1. Germline CDR1 is SGHDN and CDR2 is FVKESK. CDR3 length equals 13 residues. Trimming removed 4 bases from V and 12 bases from J; junction bases left unmatched: 9. The CDR3 region is CASSLDRVGRQFF. The CDR3, as DNA: TGTGCCAGCAGCCTCGACAGGGTGGGTAGGCAGTTCTTC.

This chain uses TRBV7-8 with TRBJ1-5; D remains ambiguous. Germline V gene lookup returns CDR1 SGHVS and CDR2 FQNEAQ. V was trimmed by 0 bases and J by 6 bases, leaving 15 bases between them. The CDR3 spans 16 residues. CDR3 in amino acids: CASSLAVGVGGQPQHF. DNA of the CDR3: TGTGCCAGCAGCTTAGCGGTCGGGGTGGGAGGTCAGCCCCAGCATTTT.

CDR3: CAWGGGSKNIQYF. The CDR3 coding sequence is TGTGCCTGGGGGGGAGGGAGCAAAAACATTCAGTACTTC. V and J are TRBV30 and TRBJ2-4; 7 bases align to TRBD2. The CDR3 runs 13 residues. V trimming: 5 bases; J trimming: 3 bases; junction bases outside the gene matches: 4. In germline, CDR1 is GTSNPN, CDR2 SVGIG (reference sequence).

The chain joins TRBV20-1 to TRBJ1-2; D is ambiguous. Germline V CDR1 and CDR2: DFQATT, SNEGSKA (reference sequence). This CDR3 has 11 amino acids. Deletions cut 6 bases from V and 5 bases from J, with 10 bases between. In DNA, the CDR3 is TGCAGTGCCAATCAAGAGTATGGCTACACCTTC. Its protein product is CSANQEYGYTF.

The rearrangement joins TRBV10-1 to TRBJ2-3; the D is unclear. The CDR3 consists of 14 residues. Per germline, CDR1 WNHNN and CDR2 SYGVQD (reference sequence). V was pared by 10 bases and J by 0 bases, with 14 bases between. CDR3 in amino acids: CATSPTPSTDTQYF. The CDR3 coding sequence is TGCGCCACCAGCCCGACACCTAGCACAGATACGCAGTATTTT.

This rearrangement joins TRBV9 to TRBJ2-1; 7 bases are a match to TRBD2. V shed 1 base and J 5 bases; nucleotides not matched to a gene: 9. This CDR3 has 16 amino acids. Germline CDR1 reads SGDLS; CDR2 reads YYNGEE. CDR3: CASSVLGGDYNNEQFF. CDR3 nucleotide sequence: TGTGCCAGCAGCGTATTGGGGGGGGACTACAACAATGAGCAGTTCTTC.

This clone was detected only once. The chain recombines TRBV6-5 with TRBJ2-7; the D is unclear. The CDR3 length is 12 residues. CDR1 is MNHEY, CDR2 SVGAGI, per germline. V was pared by 5 bases and J by 4 bases, with 9 bases between. The CDR3 DNA reads as TGTGCCAGCAGTACACCCCTTTACGAGCAGTACTTC. It specifies CASSTPLYEQYF.

The genes are TRBV5-1 and TRBJ2-7; TRBD1 might be the D (8 bases). The germline V gene encodes CDR1 SGHRS and CDR2 YFSETQ. Trimming pared 4 bases from V and 2 bases from J, leaving 16 bases between. The CDR3 loop spans 15 amino acids. The CDR3 is CASSPGGTGAYEQYF. The CDR3 region has the DNA TGCGCCAGCAGCCCCGGGGGGACAGGAGCCTACGAGCAGTACTTC.

This clone was detected only once. The rearrangement joins TRBV19 to TRBJ2-4, with 10 bases identical to TRBD1. The J segment lost 1 base and the V segment lost 3 bases, leaving 12 bases of the junction unmatched. The CDR3 length is 19 residues. Per the germline V gene, CDR1 is LNHDA and CDR2 is SQIVND (reference sequence). CDR3 loop: CASSMRDRGGPWAKNIQYF. In DNA, the CDR3 is TGTGCCAGTAGTATGAGGGACAGGGGTGGCCCTTGGGCCAAAAACATTCAGTACTTC.

The CDR3 DNA reads TGTGCCAGTAAGGACAGGGGGAATGAGCAGTTCTTC. Protein product: CASKDRGNEQFF. This chain uses TRBV19 with TRBJ2-1, with TRBD1 matching 10 bases. Unmatched junction bases numbered 1, after V lost 7 bases and J lost 7 bases. Germline values: CDR1 LNHDA, CDR2 SQIVND (reference sequence). The CDR3 consists of 12 residues.

In this sample, this clone turned up a few times. The genes are TRBV2 and TRBJ2-7, with D perhaps matching TRBD1 (5 bases). The germline V and J ends were trimmed by 7 bases and 2 bases, with 15 bases remaining between them. In germline, CDR1 is SNHLY, CDR2 FYNNEI. The CDR3 runs 14 residues. CDR3 sequence: CASILGQLTYEQYF. The CDR3, as DNA: TGTGCCAGCATCTTGGGGCAGTTAACCTACGAGCAGTACTTC.

V usage is TRBV10-3 and J usage is TRBJ2-6; no reliable D call. CDR3 length: 14 residues. Trimming left V 5 bases short and J 4 bases short, with 9 bases between. Germline CDR1 reads ENHRY; CDR2 reads SYGVKD. The CDR3, as DNA: TGTGCCATCAGTAGCCCAGGAGGGGCCAACGTCCTGACTTTC. This sequence encodes CAISSPGGANVLTF.